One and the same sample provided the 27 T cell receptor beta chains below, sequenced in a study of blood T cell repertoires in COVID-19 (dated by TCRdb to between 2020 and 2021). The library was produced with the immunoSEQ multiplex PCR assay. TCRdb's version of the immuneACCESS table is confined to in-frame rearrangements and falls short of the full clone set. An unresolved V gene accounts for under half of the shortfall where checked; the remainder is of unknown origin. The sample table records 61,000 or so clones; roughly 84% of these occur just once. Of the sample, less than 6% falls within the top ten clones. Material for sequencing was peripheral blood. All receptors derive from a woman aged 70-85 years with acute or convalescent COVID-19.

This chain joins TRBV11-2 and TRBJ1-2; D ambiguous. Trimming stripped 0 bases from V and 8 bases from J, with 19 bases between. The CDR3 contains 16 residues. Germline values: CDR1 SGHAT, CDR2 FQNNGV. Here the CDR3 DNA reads TGTGCCAGCAGCTTAGATCGGAGTGTGCAGTCGGCGGGCTACACCTTC. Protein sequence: CASSLDRSVQSAGYTF.

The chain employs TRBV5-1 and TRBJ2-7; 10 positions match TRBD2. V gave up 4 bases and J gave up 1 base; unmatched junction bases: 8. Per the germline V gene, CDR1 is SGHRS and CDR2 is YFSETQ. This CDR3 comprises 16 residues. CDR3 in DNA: TGCGCCAGCAGCGCGGGAGCGGGGGGGCCGTCCTACGAGCAGTACTTC. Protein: CASSAGAGGPSYEQYF.

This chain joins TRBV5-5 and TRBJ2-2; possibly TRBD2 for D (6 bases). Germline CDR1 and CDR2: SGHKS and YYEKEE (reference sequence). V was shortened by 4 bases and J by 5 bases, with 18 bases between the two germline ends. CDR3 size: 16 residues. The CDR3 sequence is CASSHQTRAGTGELFF. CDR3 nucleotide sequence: TGTGCCAGCAGCCATCAGACCCGGGCGGGGACCGGGGAGCTGTTTTTT.

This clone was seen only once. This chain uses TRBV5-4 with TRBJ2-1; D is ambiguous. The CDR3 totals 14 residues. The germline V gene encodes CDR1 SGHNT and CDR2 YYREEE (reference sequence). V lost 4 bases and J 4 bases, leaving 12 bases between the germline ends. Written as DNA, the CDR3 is TGTGCCAGCAGCCACCCGCCGACTTACAATGAGCAGTTCTTC. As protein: CASSHPPTYNEQFF. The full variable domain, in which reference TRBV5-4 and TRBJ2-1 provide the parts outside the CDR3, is ETGVTQSPTHLIKTRGQQVTLRCSSQSGHNTVSWYQQALGQGPQFIFQYYREEENGRGNFPPRFSGLQFPNYSSELNVNALELDDSALYLCASSHPPTYNEQFFGPGTRLTVL.

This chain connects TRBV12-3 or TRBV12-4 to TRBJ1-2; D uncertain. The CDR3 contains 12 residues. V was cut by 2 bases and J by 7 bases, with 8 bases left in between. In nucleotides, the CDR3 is TGTGCCAGCAGTTTAAGAGGAGGTGGCTACACCTTC. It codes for CASSLRGGGYTF.

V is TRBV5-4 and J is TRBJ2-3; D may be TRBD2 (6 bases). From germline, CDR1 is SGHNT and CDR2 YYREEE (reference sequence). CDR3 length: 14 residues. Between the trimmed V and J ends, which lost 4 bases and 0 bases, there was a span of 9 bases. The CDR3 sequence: CASSREVSTDTQYF. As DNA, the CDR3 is TGTGCCAGCAGCAGGGAGGTTAGCACAGATACGCAGTATTTT.

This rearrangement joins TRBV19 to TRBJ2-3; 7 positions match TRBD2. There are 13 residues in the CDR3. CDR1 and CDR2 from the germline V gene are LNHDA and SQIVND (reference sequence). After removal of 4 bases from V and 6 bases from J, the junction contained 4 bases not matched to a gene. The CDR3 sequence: CASSNLAADTQYF. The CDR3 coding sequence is TGTGCCAGTAGTAATCTAGCGGCCGATACGCAGTATTTT.

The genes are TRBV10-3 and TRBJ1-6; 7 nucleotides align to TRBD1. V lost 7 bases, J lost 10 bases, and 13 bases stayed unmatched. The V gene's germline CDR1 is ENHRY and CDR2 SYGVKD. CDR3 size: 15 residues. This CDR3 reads CAITERGRGQSPLHF. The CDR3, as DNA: TGTGCCATCACCGAGCGAGGAAGGGGGCAATCACCCCTCCACTTT.

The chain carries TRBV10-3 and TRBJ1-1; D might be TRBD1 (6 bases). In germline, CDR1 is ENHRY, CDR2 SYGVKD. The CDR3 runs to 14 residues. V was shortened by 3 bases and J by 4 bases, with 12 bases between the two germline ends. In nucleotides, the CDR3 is TGTGCCATCAGTGATCGGTTAGGGGGCACTGAAGCTTTCTTT. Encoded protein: CAISDRLGGTEAFF.

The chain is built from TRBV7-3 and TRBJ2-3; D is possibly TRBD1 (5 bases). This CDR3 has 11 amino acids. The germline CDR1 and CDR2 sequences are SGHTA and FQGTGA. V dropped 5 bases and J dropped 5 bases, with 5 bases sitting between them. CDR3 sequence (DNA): TGTGCCAGCAGCGACAGAGATACGCAGTATTTT. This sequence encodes CASSDRDTQYF.

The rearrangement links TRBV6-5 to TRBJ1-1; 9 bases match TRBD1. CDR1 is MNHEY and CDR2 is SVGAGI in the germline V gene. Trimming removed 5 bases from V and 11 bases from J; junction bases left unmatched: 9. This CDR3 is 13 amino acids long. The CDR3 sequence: CASSLFRDRVAFF. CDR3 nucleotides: TGTGCCAGCAGTCTTTTCCGGGACAGGGTGGCTTTCTTT.

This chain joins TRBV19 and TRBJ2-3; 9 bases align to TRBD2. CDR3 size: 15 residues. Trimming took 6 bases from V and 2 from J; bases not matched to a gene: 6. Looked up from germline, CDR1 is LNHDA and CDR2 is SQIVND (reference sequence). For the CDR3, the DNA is TGTGCCAGTAGGCAGCGGGGGGCCCCCACAGATACGCAGTATTTT. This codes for CASRQRGAPTDTQYF.

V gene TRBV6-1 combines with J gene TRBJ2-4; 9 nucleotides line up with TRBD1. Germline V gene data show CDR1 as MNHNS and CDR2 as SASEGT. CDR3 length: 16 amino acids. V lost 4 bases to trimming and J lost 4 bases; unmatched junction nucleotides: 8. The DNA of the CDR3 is TGTGCCAGCAGTGCCCCACAGGGGGCAGGGAAAAACATTCAGTACTTC. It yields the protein CASSAPQGAGKNIQYF.

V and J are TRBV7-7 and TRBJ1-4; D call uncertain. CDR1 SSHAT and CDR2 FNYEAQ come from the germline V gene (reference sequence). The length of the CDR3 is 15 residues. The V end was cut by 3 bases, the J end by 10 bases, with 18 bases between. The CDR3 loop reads CASSFVRNQRGKLFF. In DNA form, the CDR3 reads TGTGCCAGCAGCTTCGTCAGAAACCAGAGAGGAAAACTGTTTTTT. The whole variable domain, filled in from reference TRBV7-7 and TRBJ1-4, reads GAGVSQSPRYKVTKRGQDVTLRCDPISSHATLYWYQQALGQGPEFLTYFNYEAQPDKSGLPSDRFSAERPEGSISTLTIQRTEQRDSAMYRCASSFVRNQRGKLFFGSGTQLSVL.

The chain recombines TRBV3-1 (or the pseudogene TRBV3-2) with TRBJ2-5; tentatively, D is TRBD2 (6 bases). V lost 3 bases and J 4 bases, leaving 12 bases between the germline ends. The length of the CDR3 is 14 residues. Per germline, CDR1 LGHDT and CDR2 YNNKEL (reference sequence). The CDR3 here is CASSQWGVGETQYF. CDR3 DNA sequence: TGTGCCAGCAGCCAGTGGGGGGTGGGAGAGACCCAGTACTTC.

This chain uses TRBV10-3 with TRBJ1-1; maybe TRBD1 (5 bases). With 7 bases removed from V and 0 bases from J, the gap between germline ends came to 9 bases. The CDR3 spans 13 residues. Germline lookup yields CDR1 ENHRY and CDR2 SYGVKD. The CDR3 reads CAIKDSLNTEAFF. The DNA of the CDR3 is TGTGCCATCAAAGACAGCCTGAACACTGAAGCTTTCTTT.

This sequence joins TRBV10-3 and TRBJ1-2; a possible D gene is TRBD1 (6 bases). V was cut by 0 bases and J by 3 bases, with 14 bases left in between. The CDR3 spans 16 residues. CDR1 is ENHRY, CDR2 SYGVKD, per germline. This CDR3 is CAISESGGSGDYGYTF. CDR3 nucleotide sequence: TGTGCCATCAGTGAGTCAGGGGGATCTGGCGACTATGGCTACACCTTC.

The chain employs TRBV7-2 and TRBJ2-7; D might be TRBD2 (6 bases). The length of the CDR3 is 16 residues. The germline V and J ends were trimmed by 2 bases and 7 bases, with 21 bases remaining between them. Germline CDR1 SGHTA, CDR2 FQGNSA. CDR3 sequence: CASSLRWGGGAWEQYF. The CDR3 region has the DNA TGTGCCAGCAGCTTACGTTGGGGAGGCGGGGCTTGGGAGCAGTACTTC.

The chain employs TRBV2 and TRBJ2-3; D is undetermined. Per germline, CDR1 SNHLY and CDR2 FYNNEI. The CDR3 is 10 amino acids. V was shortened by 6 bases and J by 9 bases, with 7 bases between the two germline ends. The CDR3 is CASRISTQYF. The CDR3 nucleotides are TGTGCCAGCAGGATAAGCACGCAGTATTTT.

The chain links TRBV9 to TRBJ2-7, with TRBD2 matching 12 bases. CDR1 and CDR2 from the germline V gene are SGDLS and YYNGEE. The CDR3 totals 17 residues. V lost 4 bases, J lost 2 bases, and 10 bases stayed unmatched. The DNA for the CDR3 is TGTGCCAGCAGCCCAAAGTTGTCTAGCGGGGGGGCCTACGAGCAGTACTTC. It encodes CASSPKLSSGGAYEQYF.

CDR3: CASSTPMSNEQFF. The CDR3, as DNA: TGTGCCAGCAGCACCCCAATGAGCAATGAGCAGTTCTTC. This rearrangement joins TRBV6-2 or TRBV6-3 to TRBJ2-1; D is unresolved. V gave up 6 bases and J gave up 6 bases, with 12 bases separating them. The CDR3 is 13 amino acids. Germline CDR1 MNHEY, CDR2 SVGEGT.

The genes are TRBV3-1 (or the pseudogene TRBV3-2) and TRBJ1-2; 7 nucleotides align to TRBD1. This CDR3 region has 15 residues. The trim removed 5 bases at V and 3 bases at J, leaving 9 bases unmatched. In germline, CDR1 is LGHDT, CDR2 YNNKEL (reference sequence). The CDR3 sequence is CASSSVEGAHYGYTF. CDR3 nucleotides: TGTGCCAGCAGCTCTGTGGAGGGGGCACACTATGGCTACACCTTC.

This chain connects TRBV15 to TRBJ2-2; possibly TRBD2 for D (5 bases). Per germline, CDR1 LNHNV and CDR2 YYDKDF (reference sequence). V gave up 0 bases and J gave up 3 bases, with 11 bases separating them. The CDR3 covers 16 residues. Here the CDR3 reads CATSREEGYDTGELFF. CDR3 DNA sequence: TGTGCCACCAGCAGAGAAGAGGGTTATGACACCGGGGAGCTGTTTTTT.

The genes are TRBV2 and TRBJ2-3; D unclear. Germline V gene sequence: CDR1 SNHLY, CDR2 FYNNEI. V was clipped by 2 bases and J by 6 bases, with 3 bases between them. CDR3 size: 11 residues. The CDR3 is CASSEQDTQYF. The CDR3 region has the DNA TGTGCCAGCAGTGAACAGGATACGCAGTATTTT. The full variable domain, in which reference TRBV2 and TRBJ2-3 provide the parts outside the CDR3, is EPEVTQTPSHQVTQMGQEVILRCVPISNHLYFYWYRQILGQKVEFLVSFYNNEISEKSEIFDDQFSVERPDGSNFTLKIRSTKLEDSAMYFCASSEQDTQYFGPGTRLTVL.

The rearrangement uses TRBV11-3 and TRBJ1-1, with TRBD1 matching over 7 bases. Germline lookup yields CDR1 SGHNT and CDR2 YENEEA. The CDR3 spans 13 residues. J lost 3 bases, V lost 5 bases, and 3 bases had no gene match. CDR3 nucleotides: TGTGCCAGCAGCGCGCAGGGGGACACTGAAGCTTTCTTT. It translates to CASSAQGDTEAFF.

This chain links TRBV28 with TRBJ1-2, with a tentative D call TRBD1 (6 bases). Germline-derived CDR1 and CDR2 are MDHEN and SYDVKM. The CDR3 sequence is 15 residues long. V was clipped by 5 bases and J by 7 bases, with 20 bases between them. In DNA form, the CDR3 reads TGTGCCAGCAGTCCCTGGGACACGAAAACAGGTGGCTACACCTTC. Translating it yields CASSPWDTKTGGYTF.

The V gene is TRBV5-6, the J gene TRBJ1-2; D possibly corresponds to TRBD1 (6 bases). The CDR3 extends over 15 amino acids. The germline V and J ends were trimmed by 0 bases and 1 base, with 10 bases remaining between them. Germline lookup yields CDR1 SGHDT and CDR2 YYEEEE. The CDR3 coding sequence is TGTGCCAGCAGCTTGGGAGTAGGGGGTAACTATGGCTACACCTTC. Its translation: CASSLGVGGNYGYTF. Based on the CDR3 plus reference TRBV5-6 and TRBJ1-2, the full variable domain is DAGVTQSPTHLIKTRGQQVTLRCSPKSGHDTVSWYQQALGQGPQFIFQYYEEEERQRGNFPDRFSGHQFPNYSSELNVNALLLGDSALYLCASSLGVGGNYGYTFGSGTRLTVV.